Listed below are T cell receptor beta chains from one sample, sequenced in a study of T cell repertoires in cytomegalovirus infection. In TCRdb, the reads were re-called with MiXCR into one record per CDR3 protein. The data contain 450,000 to 650,000 distinct CDR3 sequences, about 39% of them singletons. Their specific antigens are unknown. The sample in question was cultured PBMCs, obtained from culture after CMV antigen stimulation. The receptor set was obtained from a human donor in good health (CMV status not recorded). Some clones in this sample may be carry-over from other donors' samples. The CDR3 runs from the conserved cysteine through the conserved F or W. A D gene is named only where the DNA matches it firmly. Where a row states a size, it is once, few, many or the class of an expanded clone; other rows omit it.

cdr3_length: 14
v_call: TRBV27
j_call: TRBJ2-7
d_call: TRBD1
clone_size: -
cdr3_aa: CATSPTGQIYEQYF
cdr3_nt: TGTGCCACCTCCCCGACGGGACAGATATACGAGCAGTACTTC

cdr3_length: 17
v_call: TRBV6-1
j_call: TRBJ2-1
d_call: TRBD2
clone_size: few
cdr3_aa: CASSASSGGLSYNEQFF
cdr3_nt: TGTGCCAGCAGCGCCTCGAGCGGGGGGCTCTCCTACAATGAGCAGTTCTTC

cdr3_length: 15
v_call: TRBV19
j_call: TRBJ1-1
d_call: -
clone_size: once
cdr3_aa: CASSPQGGGGTEAFF
cdr3_nt: TGTGCCAGTAGTCCCCAGGGTGGAGGGGGCACTGAAGCTTTCTTT

cdr3_length: 16
v_call: TRBV20-1
j_call: TRBJ2-5
d_call: TRBD2
clone_size: -
cdr3_aa: CSARDPSGKHQETQYF
cdr3_nt: TGCAGTGCTAGAGATCCCAGCGGGAAACACCAAGAGACCCAGTACTTC

cdr3_length: 19
v_call: TRBV27
j_call: TRBJ1-6
d_call: TRBD1
clone_size: -
cdr3_aa: CASTPSRDRGSSYNSPLHF
cdr3_nt: TGTGCCAGCACCCCATCCCGGGACAGGGGGAGCTCCTATAATTCACCCCTCCACTTT

cdr3_length: 13
v_call: TRBV7-2
j_call: TRBJ2-7
d_call: -
clone_size: -
cdr3_aa: CASSPFLRYEQYF
cdr3_nt: TGTGCCAGCAGCCCGTTCCTACGCTACGAGCAGTACTTC

cdr3_length: 17
v_call: TRBV7-9
j_call: TRBJ1-4
d_call: -
clone_size: -
cdr3_aa: CASSFARIRATNEKLFF
cdr3_nt: TGTGCCAGCAGCTTCGCACGGATAAGAGCAACTAATGAAAAACTGTTTTTT

cdr3_length: 15
v_call: TRBV7-8
j_call: TRBJ1-1
d_call: TRBD1
clone_size: -
cdr3_aa: CASSLRGQGYTEAFF
cdr3_nt: TGTGCCAGCAGCTTACGGGGACAGGGGTATACTGAAGCTTTCTTT

cdr3_length: 15
v_call: TRBV12-3/TRBV12-4
j_call: TRBJ2-7
d_call: -
clone_size: once
cdr3_aa: CASSLAGCQSYEQYF
cdr3_nt: TGTGCCAGCAGTTTAGCGGGGTGTCAGTCCTACGAGCAGTACTTC

cdr3_length: 16
v_call: TRBV6-2/TRBV6-3
j_call: TRBJ1-1
d_call: -
clone_size: -
cdr3_aa: CASSYSGTDMNTEAFF
cdr3_nt: TGTGCCAGCAGTTACTCAGGGACGGATATGAACACTGAAGCTTTCTTT

cdr3_length: 18
v_call: TRBV11-2
j_call: TRBJ2-1
d_call: TRBD2
clone_size: -
cdr3_aa: CASTPGLAGAYSYDEQFF
cdr3_nt: TGTGCCAGCACCCCCGGACTAGCGGGAGCCTACTCCTACGATGAGCAGTTCTTC

cdr3_length: 11
v_call: TRBV7-2
j_call: TRBJ2-1
d_call: -
clone_size: few
cdr3_aa: CASQGGNEQFF
cdr3_nt: TGTGCCAGCCAGGGGGGGAATGAGCAGTTCTTC

cdr3_length: 18
v_call: TRBV5-4
j_call: TRBJ2-2
d_call: TRBD2
clone_size: few
cdr3_aa: CASSSRALSGSRTGELFF
cdr3_nt: TGTGCCAGCAGCTCCCGTGCCCTCAGCGGGAGTAGGACCGGGGAGCTGTTTTTT

cdr3_length: 19
v_call: TRBV4-2
j_call: TRBJ2-5
d_call: TRBD1
clone_size: -
cdr3_aa: CASSRAGQGDFGRGETQYF
cdr3_nt: TGTGCCAGCAGCCGCGCTGGACAGGGGGATTTTGGCAGGGGAGAGACCCAGTACTTC

cdr3_length: 13
v_call: TRBV7-2
j_call: TRBJ2-1
d_call: -
clone_size: -
cdr3_aa: CASSLPPETLRFF
cdr3_nt: TGTGCCAGCAGCTTACCCCCGGAGACCCTTAGGTTCTTC

cdr3_length: 16
v_call: TRBV11-2
j_call: TRBJ2-6
d_call: -
clone_size: -
cdr3_aa: CASSFKGLSGANVLTF
cdr3_nt: TGTGCCAGCAGCTTTAAGGGCCTCTCTGGGGCCAACGTCCTGACTTTC

cdr3_length: 16
v_call: TRBV10-3
j_call: TRBJ2-3
d_call: TRBD2
clone_size: few
cdr3_aa: CAISATSAGATDTQYF
cdr3_nt: TGTGCCATCAGCGCTACCTCGGCGGGAGCTACAGATACGCAGTATTTT

cdr3_length: 14
v_call: TRBV28
j_call: TRBJ1-5
d_call: -
clone_size: -
cdr3_aa: CASSLLFSNQPQHF
cdr3_nt: TGTGCCAGCAGTTTATTGTTTAGCAATCAGCCCCAGCATTTT

cdr3_length: 14
v_call: TRBV29-1
j_call: TRBJ2-3
d_call: -
clone_size: -
cdr3_aa: CSAGSGTSTDTQYF
cdr3_nt: TGCAGCGCCGGGTCCGGGACAAGCACAGATACGCAGTATTTT

cdr3_length: 13
v_call: TRBV12-3/TRBV12-4
j_call: TRBJ2-3
d_call: -
clone_size: -
cdr3_aa: CASSFEVLSTQYF
cdr3_nt: TGTGCCAGCAGTTTCGAGGTCTTGAGTACGCAGTATTTT

cdr3_length: 15
v_call: TRBV19
j_call: TRBJ1-5
d_call: TRBD1
clone_size: -
cdr3_aa: CASSRTQGTGQPQHF
cdr3_nt: TGTGCCAGTAGCCGAACCCAGGGGACAGGACAGCCCCAGCATTTT

cdr3_length: 15
v_call: TRBV4-1
j_call: TRBJ2-3
d_call: TRBD2
clone_size: -
cdr3_aa: CASSQRAGGTDTQYF
cdr3_nt: TGCGCCAGCAGCCAACGAGCGGGGGGCACAGATACGCAGTATTTT

cdr3_length: 14
v_call: TRBV5-3
j_call: TRBJ2-3
d_call: -
clone_size: -
cdr3_aa: CASSSLGGQDTQYF
cdr3_nt: TGTGCCAGCAGCTCCCTGGGCGGGCAAGATACGCAGTATTTT

cdr3_length: 14
v_call: TRBV24-1
j_call: TRBJ1-4
d_call: -
clone_size: once
cdr3_aa: CATSEAANSEKLFF
cdr3_nt: TGTGCCACCAGTGAGGCCGCGAATAGTGAAAAACTGTTTTTT

cdr3_length: 13
v_call: TRBV19
j_call: TRBJ1-1
d_call: -
clone_size: few
cdr3_aa: CASGVLMNTEAFF
cdr3_nt: TGTGCCAGTGGGGTCTTAATGAACACTGAAGCTTTCTTT

cdr3_length: 15
v_call: TRBV7-8
j_call: TRBJ1-5
d_call: -
clone_size: few
cdr3_aa: CASSLAPGVNQPQHF
cdr3_nt: TGTGCCAGCAGCTTAGCGCCAGGGGTCAATCAGCCCCAGCATTTT

cdr3_length: 16
v_call: TRBV7-4
j_call: TRBJ2-1
d_call: TRBD1
clone_size: -
cdr3_aa: CASSLEDRVIGNEQFF
cdr3_nt: TGTGCCAGCAGCTTAGAAGACAGGGTGATTGGCAATGAGCAGTTCTTC

cdr3_length: 14
v_call: TRBV25-1
j_call: TRBJ1-6
d_call: -
clone_size: -
cdr3_aa: CASTGGTYNSPLHF
cdr3_nt: TGTGCCAGCACCGGGGGAACCTATAATTCACCCCTCCACTTT

cdr3_length: 13
v_call: TRBV7-2
j_call: TRBJ2-7
d_call: -
clone_size: many
cdr3_aa: CASSSIASGEQYF
cdr3_nt: TGTGCCAGCAGTTCCATCGCGAGTGGCGAGCAGTACTTC

cdr3_length: 18
v_call: TRBV7-9
j_call: TRBJ1-4
d_call: -
clone_size: few
cdr3_aa: CASSLGFDTAATNEKLFF
cdr3_nt: TGTGCCAGCAGCTTGGGGTTCGACACTGCTGCAACTAATGAAAAACTGTTTTTT

cdr3_length: 15
v_call: TRBV7-2
j_call: TRBJ1-5
d_call: -
clone_size: many
cdr3_aa: CASSSRRVDNQPQHF
cdr3_nt: TGTGCCAGCAGCTCAAGGAGAGTCGACAATCAGCCCCAGCATTTT

cdr3_length: 13
v_call: TRBV7-2
j_call: TRBJ2-7
d_call: TRBD1
clone_size: -
cdr3_aa: CASSSHRGREQYF
cdr3_nt: TGTGCCAGCAGCTCGCACAGGGGTCGCGAGCAGTACTTC

cdr3_length: 16
v_call: TRBV11-2
j_call: TRBJ2-3
d_call: TRBD2
clone_size: few
cdr3_aa: CASSFLAGVVTDTQYF
cdr3_nt: TGTGCCAGCAGCTTTCTAGCGGGAGTTGTTACAGATACGCAGTATTTT

cdr3_length: 16
v_call: TRBV12-3/TRBV12-4
j_call: TRBJ1-5
d_call: TRBD1
clone_size: few
cdr3_aa: CASSSTGTEFNQPQHF
cdr3_nt: TGTGCCAGCAGTTCCACCGGGACAGAGTTCAATCAGCCCCAGCATTTT

cdr3_length: 16
v_call: TRBV4-1
j_call: TRBJ1-3
d_call: -
clone_size: -
cdr3_aa: CASSHIRGRTGNTIYF
cdr3_nt: TGCGCCAGCAGCCACATCAGGGGAAGGACTGGAAACACCATATATTTT

cdr3_length: 14
v_call: TRBV6-1
j_call: TRBJ1-4
d_call: -
clone_size: -
cdr3_aa: CASRFRVGGEKLFF
cdr3_nt: TGTGCCAGCCGATTCAGGGTCGGAGGGGAAAAACTGTTTTTT

cdr3_length: 12
v_call: TRBV20-1
j_call: TRBJ2-3
d_call: -
clone_size: once
cdr3_aa: CSALGDSYTQYF
cdr3_nt: TGCAGTGCCCTGGGGGATAGCTATACGCAGTATTTT

cdr3_length: 13
v_call: TRBV19
j_call: TRBJ1-1
d_call: TRBD1
clone_size: -
cdr3_aa: CASAVRGHTEAFF
cdr3_nt: TGTGCCAGTGCCGTGAGGGGGCACACTGAAGCTTTCTTT

cdr3_length: 13
v_call: TRBV27
j_call: TRBJ1-1
d_call: -
clone_size: -
cdr3_aa: CASSFGVVTEAFF
cdr3_nt: TGTGCCAGCAGTTTTGGGGTAGTCACTGAAGCTTTCTTT

cdr3_length: 15
v_call: TRBV7-2
j_call: TRBJ2-7
d_call: TRBD1
clone_size: few
cdr3_aa: CASSSLPGQNYEQYF
cdr3_nt: TGTGCCAGCAGCTCCTTGCCGGGACAGAACTACGAGCAGTACTTC

cdr3_length: 18
v_call: TRBV7-4
j_call: TRBJ2-5
d_call: TRBD2
clone_size: -
cdr3_aa: CASSYEAGVRTTVETQYF
cdr3_nt: TGTGCCAGCAGCTACGAGGCGGGGGTGCGGACGACCGTCGAGACCCAGTACTTC

cdr3_length: 13
v_call: TRBV19
j_call: TRBJ1-1
d_call: -
clone_size: -
cdr3_aa: CASSIRGNTEAFF
cdr3_nt: TGTGCCAGTAGTATAAGGGGGAACACTGAAGCTTTCTTT

cdr3_length: 14
v_call: TRBV7-2
j_call: TRBJ2-3
d_call: -
clone_size: many
cdr3_aa: CASSPSRREDTQYF
cdr3_nt: TGTGCCAGCAGCCCTTCGCGCAGGGAGGATACGCAGTATTTT

cdr3_length: 13
v_call: TRBV6-4
j_call: TRBJ2-2
d_call: -
clone_size: -
cdr3_aa: CASRDTYTGELFF
cdr3_nt: TGTGCCAGCCGGGACACCTACACCGGGGAGCTGTTTTTT